This passage covers 5 T cell receptor beta chains from one sample sequenced in a study of OX40 agonist ivuxolimab in advanced cancers. Here immunoSEQ multiplex PCR was the method, and the copy in TCRdb shows in-frame clones only, minus some. The table records over 80,000 clones, about 86% of them present only once. The source material was CD4+ or CD8+ T cells sorted from blood, sampled in a trial of the OX40 agonist ivuxolimab. The receptors were sampled from an adult with an advanced solid tumor such as melanoma, head and neck, liver or kidney cancer.

This clone has only one observation. The chain carries TRBV2 and TRBJ2-3; D perhaps matches TRBD2 (5 bases). Germline CDR1 SNHLY, CDR2 FYNNEI. The V and J ends lost 2 bases and 3 bases respectively, with 9 bases between them. The CDR3 consists of 14 residues. The CDR3 coding sequence is TGTGCCAGCAGTGAATTACTAGAGACAGATACGCAGTATTTT. Protein: CASSELLETDTQYF.

The J gene is TRBJ2-5, the V gene TRBV18, with 8 bases that match TRBD1. V gave up 2 bases and J gave up 4 bases; unmatched junction bases: 12. Germline loops: CDR1 KGHSH, CDR2 LQKENI. CDR3 size: 17 residues. CDR3 protein: CASSPGAGRGRGETQYF. The CDR3 region has the DNA TGTGCCAGCTCACCAGGTGCGGGCAGGGGGCGCGGAGAGACCCAGTACTTC.

The J gene is TRBJ1-2, the V gene TRBV11-3, with D maybe TRBD1 (6 bases). Trimming took off 1 base at V and 6 bases at J, with 18 bases between the two ends. CDR3 size: 16 residues. Germline CDR1 SGHNT, CDR2 YENEEA. CDR3 in amino acids: CASSLGGGPTGNGYTF. For the CDR3, the DNA is TGTGCCAGCAGCTTAGGAGGGGGACCAACGGGAAATGGCTACACCTTC.

CDR3 residues: CASSDRGQLYEQYF. The CDR3 bases are TGTGCCAGCAGTGACAGGGGGCAACTCTACGAGCAGTACTTC. The chain joins TRBV6-1 to TRBJ2-7; the match to TRBD1 covers 8 bases. Germline V gene data show CDR1 as MNHNS and CDR2 as SASEGT. The CDR3 totals 14 residues. The V gene end was trimmed by 3 bases and the J gene end by 3 bases; junction bases not matched to a gene: 4.

The table lists this clone with a count of one. The J gene is TRBJ1-2, the V gene TRBV29-1; 9 nucleotides agree with TRBD1. V lost 5 bases to trimming and J lost 8 bases; unmatched junction nucleotides: 3. The CDR3 length is 11 residues. The germline V gene has CDR1 SQVTM and CDR2 ANQGSEA. Here the CDR3 reads CSVRTGEGYTF. The CDR3 region has the DNA TGCAGCGTTAGGACAGGGGAAGGCTACACCTTC.